The 6 T cell receptor beta chains given below trace back to one sample, sequenced in a study of T cell responses to AZD1222 COVID-19 vaccine. TCRdb keeps only in-frame clones here, not all; method: immunoSEQ multiplex PCR. The sample lists tens of thousands of clones, 85% occurring once. Material: peripheral blood, obtained 28 days after the second AZD1222 dose. Receptors were obtained from an adult who received the AZD1222 COVID-19 vaccine.

This rearrangement joins TRBV4-1 to TRBJ2-5; 9 bases line up with TRBD2. The trim removed 1 base at V and 5 bases at J, leaving 5 bases unmatched. Germline lookup yields CDR1 MGHRA and CDR2 YSYEKL. This CDR3 region has 15 residues. In DNA, the CDR3 is TGCGCCAGCAGCCAAGGCCTAGCGGGACATGAGACCCAGTACTTC. It codes for CASSQGLAGHETQYF.

This chain joins TRBV5-1 and TRBJ2-3; perhaps TRBD2 as D (6 bases). V was clipped by 4 bases and J by 0 bases, with 9 bases between them. The CDR3 is 14 amino acids. The germline gives CDR1 SGHRS, CDR2 YFSETQ. Written as DNA, the CDR3 is TGCGCCAGCAGCCGGGACTCGAGCACAGATACGCAGTATTTT. Translated: CASSRDSSTDTQYF.

The chain recombines TRBV10-3 with TRBJ1-2, with 9 bases aligning to TRBD1. The CDR3 extends over 14 amino acids. Trimming at V came to 2 bases and at J to 4 bases, leaving 2 bases not matched to a gene. Germline V CDR1 and CDR2: ENHRY, SYGVKD. The CDR3 DNA follows: TGTGCCATCAGTGAGGGACAGGGGCCCTATGGCTACACCTTC. It translates to CAISEGQGPYGYTF.

Concerning this clone: The identical CDR3 is also encoded by other nucleotide sequences in the sample. The chain carries TRBV20-1 and TRBJ2-5; the D gene is possibly TRBD2 (6 bases). Germline V gene sequence: CDR1 DFQATT, CDR2 SNEGSKA (reference sequence). The length of the CDR3 is 11 residues. V lost 3 bases, J lost 5 bases, and 7 bases lay in between. The CDR3 loop is CSARRGETQYF. The CDR3, as DNA: TGCAGTGCTAGGCGGGGCGAGACCCAGTACTTC.

The J gene is TRBJ1-1, the V gene TRBV19; D might be TRBD1 (5 bases). Trimming shortened V by 5 bases and J by 7 bases, and 14 bases separated the two germline ends. This CDR3 comprises 13 residues. CDR1 and CDR2 from the germline V gene are LNHDA and SQIVND (reference sequence). The DNA of the CDR3 is TGTGCCAGTAGTGAGAGGGTTCAGGGTGAAGCTTTCTTT. Protein: CASSERVQGEAFF.

The CDR3 loop reads CATVRDSPQGAYGYTF. The CDR3, as DNA: TGTGCCACCGTAAGGGACTCGCCACAGGGGGCCTATGGCTACACCTTC. The V gene is TRBV10-3, the J gene TRBJ1-2; the match to TRBD1 covers 9 bases. Germline loops: CDR1 ENHRY, CDR2 SYGVKD. V trimming: 10 bases; J trimming: 4 bases; junction bases outside the gene matches: 16. CDR3 length equals 16 residues.